One T cell receptor beta chain is described in this entry. As originally analysed: For nucleated cells, counts were estimated from reference gene primer amplification. TCRdb keeps only in-frame clones here, not all; method: immunoSEQ multiplex PCR. That table is the source of V, J and clone size, and D and trimming were worked out from the DNA. The sample contains 87,000 or so clones, 70% to 90% of which appear only once. The CDR3 sequence is 14 residues long. CDR1 KGHDR and CDR2 SFDVKD come from the germline V gene. The V end lost 6 bases, the J end lost 1 base, and 8 bases lay between the germline ends. The record originates from a study of blood T cell repertoires in COVID-19. Study information: There were acute and convalescent COVID-19 samples, and they came from the United States, Italy and Spain. The cDNA or gDNA used as material had been derived from T cells, B-cell-depleted T cells, or PBMCs.

The sample consisted of peripheral blood. The chain combines TRBV24-1 with TRBJ2-2; the D gene is possibly TRBD1 (6 bases). The receptor was derived from a human donor with acute or convalescent COVID-19. The donor label of this sample is uncertain. As DNA, the CDR3 is TGTGCCACCAGTTCGACAGGGAACACCGGGGAGCTGTTTTTT. As protein: CATSSTGNTGELFF.